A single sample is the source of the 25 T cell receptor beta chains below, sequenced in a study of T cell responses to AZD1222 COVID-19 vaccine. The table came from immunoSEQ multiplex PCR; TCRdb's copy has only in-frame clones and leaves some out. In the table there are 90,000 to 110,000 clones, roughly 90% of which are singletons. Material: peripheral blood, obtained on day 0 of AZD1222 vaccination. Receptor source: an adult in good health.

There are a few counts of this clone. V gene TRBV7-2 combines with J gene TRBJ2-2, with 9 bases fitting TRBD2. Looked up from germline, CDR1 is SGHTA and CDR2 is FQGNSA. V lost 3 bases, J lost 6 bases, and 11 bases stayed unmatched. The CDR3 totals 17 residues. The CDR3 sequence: CASSFGPAGGRPGELFF. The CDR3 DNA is TGTGCCAGCAGCTTCGGACCAGCGGGAGGTCGACCCGGGGAGCTGTTTTTT.

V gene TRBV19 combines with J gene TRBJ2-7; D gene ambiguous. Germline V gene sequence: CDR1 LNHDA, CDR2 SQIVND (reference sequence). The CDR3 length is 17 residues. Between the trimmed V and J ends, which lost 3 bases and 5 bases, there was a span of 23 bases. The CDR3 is CASSMSGWVGWIDEQYF. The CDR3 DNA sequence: TGTGCCAGTAGTATGTCAGGATGGGTCGGGTGGATCGACGAGCAGTACTTC.

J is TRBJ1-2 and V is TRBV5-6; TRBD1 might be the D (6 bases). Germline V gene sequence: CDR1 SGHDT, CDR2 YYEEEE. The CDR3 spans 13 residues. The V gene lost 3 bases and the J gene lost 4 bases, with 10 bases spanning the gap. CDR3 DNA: TGTGCCAGCAGCTCCTTGGGGGCCTATGGCTACACCTTC. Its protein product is CASSSLGAYGYTF.

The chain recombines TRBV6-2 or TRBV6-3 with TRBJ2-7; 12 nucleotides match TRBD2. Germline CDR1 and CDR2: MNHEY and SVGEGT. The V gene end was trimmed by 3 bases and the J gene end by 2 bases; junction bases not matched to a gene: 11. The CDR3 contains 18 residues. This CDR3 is CASSYGSSGRASPYEQYF. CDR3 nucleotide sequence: TGTGCCAGCAGTTATGGGTCTAGCGGGAGGGCCAGCCCCTACGAGCAGTACTTC.

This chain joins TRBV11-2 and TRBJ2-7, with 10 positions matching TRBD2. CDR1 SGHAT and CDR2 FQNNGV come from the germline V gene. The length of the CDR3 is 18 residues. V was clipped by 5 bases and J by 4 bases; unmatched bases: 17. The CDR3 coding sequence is TGTGCCAGCAGCCCGATAGGCAGGGCTAGCGGGGGAACTTACGAGCAGTACTTC. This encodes CASSPIGRASGGTYEQYF.

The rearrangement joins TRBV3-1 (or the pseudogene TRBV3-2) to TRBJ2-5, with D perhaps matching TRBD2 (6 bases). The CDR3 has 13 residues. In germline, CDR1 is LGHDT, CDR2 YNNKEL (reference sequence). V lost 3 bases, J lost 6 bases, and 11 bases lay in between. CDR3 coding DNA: TGTGCCAGCAGCCAGGGGGAGGTTCAGACCCAGTACTTC. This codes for CASSQGEVQTQYF.

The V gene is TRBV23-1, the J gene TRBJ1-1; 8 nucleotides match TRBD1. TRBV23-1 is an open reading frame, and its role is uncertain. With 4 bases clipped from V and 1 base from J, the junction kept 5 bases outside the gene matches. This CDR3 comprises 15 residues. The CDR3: CASSRHGQGNTEAFF. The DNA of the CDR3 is TGCGCCAGCAGTCGTCATGGACAGGGGAACACTGAAGCTTTCTTT.

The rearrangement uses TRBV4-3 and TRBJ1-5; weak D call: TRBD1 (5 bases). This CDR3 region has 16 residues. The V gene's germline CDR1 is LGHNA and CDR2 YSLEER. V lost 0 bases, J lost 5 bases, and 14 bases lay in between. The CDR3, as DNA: TGCGCCAGCAGCCAAGAAAGAGGGGCCTGGGATCAGCCCCAGCATTTT. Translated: CASSQERGAWDQPQHF.

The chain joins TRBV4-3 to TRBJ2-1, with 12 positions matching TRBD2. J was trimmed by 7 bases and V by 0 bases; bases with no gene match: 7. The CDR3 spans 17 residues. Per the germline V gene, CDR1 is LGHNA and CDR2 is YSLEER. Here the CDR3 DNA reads TGCGCCAGCAGCCAAGAACTAGCGGGGGGCCCCGGGAATGAGCAGTTCTTC. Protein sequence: CASSQELAGGPGNEQFF.

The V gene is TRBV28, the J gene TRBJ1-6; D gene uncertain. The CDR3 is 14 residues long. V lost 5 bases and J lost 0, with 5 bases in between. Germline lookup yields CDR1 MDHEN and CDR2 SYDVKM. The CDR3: CASSGVSYNSPLHF. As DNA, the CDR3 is TGTGCCAGCAGTGGGGTCTCCTATAATTCACCCCTCCACTTT.

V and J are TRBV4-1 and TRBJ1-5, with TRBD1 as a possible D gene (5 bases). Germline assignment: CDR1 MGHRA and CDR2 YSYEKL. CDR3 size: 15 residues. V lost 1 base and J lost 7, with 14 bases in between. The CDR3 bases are TGCGCCAGCAGCCAAGTTGCAGGGTTTGGACAGCCCCAGCATTTT. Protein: CASSQVAGFGQPQHF.

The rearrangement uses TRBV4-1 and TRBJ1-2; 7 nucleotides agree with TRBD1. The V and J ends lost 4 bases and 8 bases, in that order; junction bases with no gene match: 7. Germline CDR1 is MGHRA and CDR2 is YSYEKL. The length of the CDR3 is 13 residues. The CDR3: CASSPRQGHGYTF. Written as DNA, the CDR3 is TGCGCCAGCAGCCCCCGACAGGGCCACGGCTACACCTTC.

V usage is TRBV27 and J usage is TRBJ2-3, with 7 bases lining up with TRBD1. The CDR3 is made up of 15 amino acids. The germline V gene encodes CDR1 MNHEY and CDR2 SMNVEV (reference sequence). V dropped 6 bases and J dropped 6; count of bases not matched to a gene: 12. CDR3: CASRAGQAPGDTQYF. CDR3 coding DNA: TGTGCCAGCAGGGCAGGACAGGCGCCGGGGGATACGCAGTATTTT.

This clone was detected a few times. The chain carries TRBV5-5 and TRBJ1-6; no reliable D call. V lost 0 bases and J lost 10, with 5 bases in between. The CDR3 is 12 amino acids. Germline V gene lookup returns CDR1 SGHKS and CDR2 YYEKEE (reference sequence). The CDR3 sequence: CASSLDSSPLHF. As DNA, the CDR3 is TGTGCCAGCAGCTTGGACTCCTCACCCCTCCACTTT.

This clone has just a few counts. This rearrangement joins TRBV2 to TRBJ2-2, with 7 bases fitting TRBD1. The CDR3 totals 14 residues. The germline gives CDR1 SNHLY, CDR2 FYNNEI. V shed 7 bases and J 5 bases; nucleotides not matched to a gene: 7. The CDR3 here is CASTGQGVTGELFF. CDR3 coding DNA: TGTGCCAGCACCGGCCAGGGGGTGACCGGGGAGCTGTTTTTT.

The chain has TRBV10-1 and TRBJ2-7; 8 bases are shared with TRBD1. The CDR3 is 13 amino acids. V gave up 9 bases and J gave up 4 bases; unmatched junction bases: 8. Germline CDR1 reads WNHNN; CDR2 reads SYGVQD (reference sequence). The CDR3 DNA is TGCGCCAGGAGCCAGGGGGCGGTTTACGAGCAGTACTTC. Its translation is CARSQGAVYEQYF.

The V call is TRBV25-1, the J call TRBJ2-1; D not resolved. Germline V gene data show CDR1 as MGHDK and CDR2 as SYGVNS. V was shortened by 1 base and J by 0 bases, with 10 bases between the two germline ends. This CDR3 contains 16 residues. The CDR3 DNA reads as TGTGCCAGCAGTGAATTTTATGTGAGCTCCTACAATGAGCAGTTCTTC. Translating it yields CASSEFYVSSYNEQFF.

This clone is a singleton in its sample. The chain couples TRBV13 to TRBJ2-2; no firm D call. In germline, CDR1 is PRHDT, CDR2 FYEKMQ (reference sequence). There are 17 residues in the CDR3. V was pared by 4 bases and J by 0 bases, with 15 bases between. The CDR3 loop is CASSSLVRITNTGELFF. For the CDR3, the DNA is TGTGCCAGCAGCTCCCTGGTCCGAATTACGAACACCGGGGAGCTGTTTTTT.

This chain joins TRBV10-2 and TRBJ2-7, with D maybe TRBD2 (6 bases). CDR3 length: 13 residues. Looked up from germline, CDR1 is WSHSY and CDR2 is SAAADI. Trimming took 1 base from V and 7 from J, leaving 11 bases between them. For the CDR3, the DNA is TGCGCCAGCAGTGAGTTCCGGAGCGGGGAGCAGTACTTC. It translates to CASSEFRSGEQYF.

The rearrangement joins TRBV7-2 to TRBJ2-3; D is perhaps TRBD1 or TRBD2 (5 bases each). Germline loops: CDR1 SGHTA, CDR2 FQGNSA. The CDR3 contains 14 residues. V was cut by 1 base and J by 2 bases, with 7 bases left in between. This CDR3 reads CASSLGGNTDTQYF. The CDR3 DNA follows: TGTGCCAGCAGCTTAGGGGGGAACACAGATACGCAGTATTTT.

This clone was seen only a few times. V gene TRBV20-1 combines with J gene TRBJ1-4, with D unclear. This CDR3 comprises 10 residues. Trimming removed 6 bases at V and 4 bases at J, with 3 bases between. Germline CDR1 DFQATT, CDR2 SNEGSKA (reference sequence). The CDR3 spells CSAYNEKLFF. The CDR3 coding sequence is TGCAGTGCCTATAATGAAAAACTGTTTTTT.

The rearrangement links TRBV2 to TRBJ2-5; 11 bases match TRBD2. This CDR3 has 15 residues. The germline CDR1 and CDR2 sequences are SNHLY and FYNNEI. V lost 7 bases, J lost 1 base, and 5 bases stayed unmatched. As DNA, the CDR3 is TGTGCCAGCAACCTACTAGCGGGGGCCCAAGAGACCCAGTACTTC. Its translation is CASNLLAGAQETQYF.

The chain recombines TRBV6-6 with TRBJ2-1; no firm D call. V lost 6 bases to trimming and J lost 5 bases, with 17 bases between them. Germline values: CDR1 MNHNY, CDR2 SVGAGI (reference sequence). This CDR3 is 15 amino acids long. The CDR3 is CASRLRAMGNNEQFF. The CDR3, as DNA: TGTGCCAGCAGGCTCCGGGCCATGGGAAACAATGAGCAGTTCTTC.

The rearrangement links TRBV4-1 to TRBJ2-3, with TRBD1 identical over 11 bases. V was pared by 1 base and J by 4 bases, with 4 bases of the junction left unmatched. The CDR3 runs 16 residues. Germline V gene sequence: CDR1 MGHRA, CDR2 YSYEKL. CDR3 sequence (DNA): TGCGCCAGCAGCCAAGCCCCGGGACAGGGGGCAGATACGCAGTATTTT. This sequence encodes CASSQAPGQGADTQYF.

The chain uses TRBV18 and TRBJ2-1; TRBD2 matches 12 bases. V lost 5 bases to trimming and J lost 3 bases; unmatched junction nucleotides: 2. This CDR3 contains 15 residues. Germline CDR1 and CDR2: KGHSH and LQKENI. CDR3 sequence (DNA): TGTGCCAGCTCAGCGACTAGCGGGAGCTACAATGAGCAGTTCTTC. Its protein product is CASSATSGSYNEQFF.